This T cell receptor beta chain appears in the sequencing data of a study of monozygotic twins with inflammatory bowel disease. Notes on the study in general: The analysis yielded no support for one strong signal or clonotype associated with IBD. Relative to healthy twins, IBD patients had fewer clonotypes in common with others, a gap that was especially apparent with disease activity.

Whole blood that had not undergone T cell sorting provided the isolated total RNA. TCRdb re-called the 5' RACE reads, yielding one record per CDR3 amino acid sequence without DNA. In all, the sample yields 110,000 to 150,000 distinct CDR3 sequences. The CDR3 consists of 12 residues. Germline V gives CDR1 SQVTM, CDR2 ANQGSEA. Notes on this clonotype: Its antigen is undetermined.

The sequence was collected from a human donor with ulcerative colitis or Crohn's disease, or a healthy co-twin of an affected twin (not recorded which). The chain uses TRBV29-1 and TRBJ1-5. The specimen sequenced was blood. This CDR3 is CSVGWGDQPQHF.